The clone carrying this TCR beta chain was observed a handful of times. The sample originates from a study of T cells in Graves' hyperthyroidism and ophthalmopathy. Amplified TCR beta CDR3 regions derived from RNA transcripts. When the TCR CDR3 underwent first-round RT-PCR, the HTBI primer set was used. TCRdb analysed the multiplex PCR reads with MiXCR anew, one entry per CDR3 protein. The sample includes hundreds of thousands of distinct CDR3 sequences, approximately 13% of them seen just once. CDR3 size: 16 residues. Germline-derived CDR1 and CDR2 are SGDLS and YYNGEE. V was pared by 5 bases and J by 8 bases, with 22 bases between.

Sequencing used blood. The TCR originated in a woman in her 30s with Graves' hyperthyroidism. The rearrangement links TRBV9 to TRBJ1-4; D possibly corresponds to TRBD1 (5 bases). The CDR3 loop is CASSRDGAGSGEKLFF. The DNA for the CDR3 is TGTGCCAGCAGTCGAGATGGAGCAGGGAGCGGAGAAAAACTGTTTTTT. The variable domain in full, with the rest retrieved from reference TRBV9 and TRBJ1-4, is DSGVTQTPKHLITATGQRVTLRCSPRSGDLSVYWYQQSLDQGLQFLIQYYNGEERAKGNILERFSAQQFPDLHSELNLSSLELGDSALYFCASSRDGAGSGEKLFFGSGTQLSVL.